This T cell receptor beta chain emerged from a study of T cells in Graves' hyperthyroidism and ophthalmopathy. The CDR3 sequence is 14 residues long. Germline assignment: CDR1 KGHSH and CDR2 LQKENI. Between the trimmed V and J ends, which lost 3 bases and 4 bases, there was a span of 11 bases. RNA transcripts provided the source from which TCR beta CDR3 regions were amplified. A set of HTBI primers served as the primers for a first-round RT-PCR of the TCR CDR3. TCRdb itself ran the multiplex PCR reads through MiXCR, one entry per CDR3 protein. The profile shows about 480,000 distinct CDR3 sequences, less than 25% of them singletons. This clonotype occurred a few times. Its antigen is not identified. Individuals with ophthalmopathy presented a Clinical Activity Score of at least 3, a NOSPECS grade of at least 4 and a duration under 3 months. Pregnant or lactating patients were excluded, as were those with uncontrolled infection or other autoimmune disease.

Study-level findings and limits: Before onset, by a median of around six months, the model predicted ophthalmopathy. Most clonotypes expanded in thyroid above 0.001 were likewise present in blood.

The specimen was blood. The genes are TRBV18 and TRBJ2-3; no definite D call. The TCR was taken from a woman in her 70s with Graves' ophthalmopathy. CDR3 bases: TGTGCCAGCTCACCCCTGGGCAACGCAGATACGCAGTATTTT. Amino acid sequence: CASSPLGNADTQYF. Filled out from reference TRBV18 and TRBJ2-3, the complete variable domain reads NAGVMQNPRHLVRRRGQEARLRCSPMKGHSHVYWYRQLPEEGLKFMVYLQKENIIDESGMPKERFSAEFPKEGPSILRIQQVVRGDSAAYFCASSPLGNADTQYFGPGTRLTVL.